Given below is one T cell receptor beta chain in context. These data are taken from a study of blood T cell repertoires in COVID-19. At the level of the study: PBMCs, B-cell-depleted T cells, or T cells provided the cDNA or gDNA that made up the material.

Some clones are missing from TCRdb's copy, which holds only in-frame ones; the method was immunoSEQ multiplex PCR. The sample consists of roughly 700,000 clones, just under 90% of them appearing once. The CDR3 runs 13 residues. Germline V gene sequence: CDR1 SEHNR, CDR2 FQNEAQ (reference sequence). Trimming cost V 2 bases and J 6 bases, with 7 bases left between them. The V gene is TRBV7-9, the J gene TRBJ2-2; D gene ambiguous. The sequence derives from a woman aged 18-30 years with acute or convalescent COVID-19. The sequencing sample was made of peripheral blood. The CDR3 region is CASSLRHSGELFF. CDR3 DNA: TGTGCCAGCAGCTTAAGACACTCCGGGGAGCTGTTTTTT.